This is a list of T cell receptor beta chains from one sample in a study of graft-versus-host responses after intestinal transplantation. The assay was immunoSEQ multiplex PCR, and TCRdb's table has in-frame clones only and misses some. The profile shows approximately 60,000 clones, 70% to 90% of them singletons. Source: PBMCs, taken 26 days after transplant. These TCRs come from a human patient who received an intestinal transplant, so some T cells may come from the graft donor. CDR3s include the opening cysteine and the closing phenylalanine or tryptophan. Fields, in order: CDR3 length, J gene, D gene, clone size, V gene, CDR3 protein, CDR3 DNA. A D gene is named only where the DNA matches it firmly. Part of the rows lack a size; the others show once, few, many or a class for expanded clones.

len: 14; j_gene: TRBJ2-7; d_gene: TRBD2; abundance: .; v_gene: TRBV7-2; CDR3aa: CASSTSGGDYEQYF; CDR3nt: TGTGCCAGCAGCACCAGCGGGGGGGATTACGAGCAGTACTTC
len: 14; j_gene: TRBJ1-2; d_gene: TRBD1; abundance: .; v_gene: TRBV7-9; CDR3aa: CASSPGGDYYGYTF; CDR3nt: TGTGCCAGCAGCCCAGGGGGAGACTACTATGGCTACACCTTC
len: 15; j_gene: TRBJ2-7; d_gene: .; abundance: .; v_gene: TRBV6-1; CDR3aa: CASSEGVAGSYEQYF; CDR3nt: TGTGCCAGCAGTGAAGGAGTGGCAGGGTCCTACGAGCAGTACTTC
len: 15; j_gene: TRBJ1-5; d_gene: TRBD1; abundance: once; v_gene: TRBV10-1; CDR3aa: CASSEGQGRNQPQHF; CDR3nt: TGCGCCAGCAGTGAAGGACAGGGCCGCAATCAGCCCCAGCATTTT
len: 14; j_gene: TRBJ2-7; d_gene: .; abundance: .; v_gene: TRBV2; CDR3aa: CASSSGLNEYEQYF; CDR3nt: TGTGCCAGCAGTTCCGGACTTAACGAGTACGAGCAGTACTTC
len: 12; j_gene: TRBJ2-1; d_gene: .; abundance: once; v_gene: TRBV2; CDR3aa: CASTPSYNEQFF; CDR3nt: TGTGCCAGCACCCCGTCCTACAATGAGCAGTTCTTC
len: 13; j_gene: TRBJ1-2; d_gene: .; abundance: .; v_gene: TRBV6-5; CDR3aa: CASSSGTTYGYTF; CDR3nt: TGTGCCAGCAGTTCAGGAACCACCTATGGCTACACCTTC
len: 19; j_gene: TRBJ1-1; d_gene: TRBD1; abundance: .; v_gene: TRBV7-9; CDR3aa: CASSLGSDRDPRGWTEAFF; CDR3nt: TGTGCCAGCAGCTTAGGATCGGACAGGGACCCTCGGGGATGGACTGAAGCTTTCTTT
len: 14; j_gene: TRBJ2-3; d_gene: .; abundance: .; v_gene: TRBV28; CDR3aa: CASSLRGATDTQYF; CDR3nt: TGTGCCAGCAGTTTACGGGGTGCCACAGATACGCAGTATTTT
len: 16; j_gene: TRBJ1-2; d_gene: .; abundance: .; v_gene: TRBV7-9; CDR3aa: CASSLGGLQDTYGYTF; CDR3nt: TGTGCCAGCAGCTTAGGGGGCCTTCAAGATACCTATGGCTACACCTTC
len: 15; j_gene: TRBJ2-7; d_gene: .; abundance: .; v_gene: TRBV7-6; CDR3aa: CASSLAEGSSYEQYF; CDR3nt: TGTGCCAGCAGCTTAGCGGAGGGGAGCTCCTACGAGCAGTACTTC
len: 15; j_gene: TRBJ2-1; d_gene: .; abundance: once; v_gene: TRBV13; CDR3aa: CASSPTGRLYNEQFF; CDR3nt: TGTGCCAGCAGCCCCACAGGGAGACTCTACAATGAGCAGTTCTTC
len: 14; j_gene: TRBJ2-1; d_gene: .; abundance: few; v_gene: TRBV15; CDR3aa: CATSSGGTYNEQFF; CDR3nt: TGTGCCACCAGCAGCGGGGGTACCTACAATGAGCAGTTCTTC
len: 17; j_gene: TRBJ2-3; d_gene: .; abundance: .; v_gene: TRBV15; CDR3aa: CATSRDRGGGAGDTQYF; CDR3nt: TGTGCCACCAGCAGAGATCGAGGAGGGGGGGCTGGAGATACGCAGTATTTT
len: 15; j_gene: TRBJ2-1; d_gene: TRBD1; abundance: .; v_gene: TRBV5-1; CDR3aa: CASSIGQGAINEQFF; CDR3nt: TGCGCCAGCAGTATAGGCCAGGGGGCTATCAATGAGCAGTTCTTC
len: 14; j_gene: TRBJ2-1; d_gene: .; abundance: .; v_gene: TRBV7-8; CDR3aa: CASSLARSVNEQFF; CDR3nt: TGTGCCAGCAGCTTAGCGCGGTCCGTCAATGAGCAGTTCTTC
len: 15; j_gene: TRBJ1-4; d_gene: TRBD1; abundance: .; v_gene: TRBV7-9; CDR3aa: CASCKGQTTNEKLFF; CDR3nt: TGTGCCAGCTGCAAGGGACAGACAACTAATGAAAAACTGTTTTTT
len: 15; j_gene: TRBJ2-1; d_gene: .; abundance: .; v_gene: TRBV6-1; CDR3aa: CASSEGKGGGDEQFF; CDR3nt: TGTGCCAGCAGTGAAGGGAAAGGGGGCGGGGATGAGCAGTTCTTC
len: 15; j_gene: TRBJ2-1; d_gene: TRBD2; abundance: once; v_gene: TRBV5-6; CDR3aa: CASSTTPGLAIEQFF; CDR3nt: TGTGCCAGCAGCACCACACCGGGACTAGCGATTGAGCAGTTCTTC
len: 17; j_gene: TRBJ2-3; d_gene: TRBD2; abundance: .; v_gene: TRBV5-4; CDR3aa: CASSLEWSGGVTDTQYF; CDR3nt: TGTGCCAGCAGCTTGGAGTGGTCGGGGGGGGTCACAGATACGCAGTATTTT
len: 16; j_gene: TRBJ2-3; d_gene: TRBD2; abundance: .; v_gene: TRBV6-5; CDR3aa: CASSYEGGSGTDTQYF; CDR3nt: TGTGCCAGCAGTTACGAGGGAGGGTCGGGCACAGATACGCAGTATTTT